The 10 T cell receptor beta chains given below trace back to one sample, sequenced in a study of blood T cell repertoires in COVID-19. Produced via immunoSEQ multiplex PCR; TCRdb's table is partial and in-frame only. The sample has under 95,000 clones; around four fifths are singletons. Sequenced material: peripheral blood. The receptor source for this set is a man aged 65 to 85 with acute or convalescent COVID-19.

J is TRBJ1-2 and V is TRBV5-8; D is ambiguous. The CDR3 is 14 amino acids. Germline V CDR1 and CDR2: SGHTS, YDEGEE. V lost 2 bases, J lost 0 bases, and 8 bases lay in between. The CDR3 loop is CASSFSTSNYGYTF. The DNA for the CDR3 is TGTGCCAGCAGCTTCTCTACCTCTAACTATGGCTACACCTTC.

The chain uses TRBV11-3 and TRBJ1-5; D is uncertain. Germline V gene lookup returns CDR1 SGHNT and CDR2 YENEEA. The V and J ends lost 2 bases and 0 bases respectively, with 14 bases between them. The CDR3 consists of 17 residues. This CDR3 is CASSLYGHGFSNQPQHF. CDR3 sequence (DNA): TGTGCCAGCAGCTTATATGGTCACGGTTTTAGCAATCAGCCCCAGCATTTT.

With regard to this clone: The same CDR3 can be traced to other DNA sequences in this sample. The V call is TRBV6-5, the J call TRBJ1-1, with 7 bases identical to TRBD1. In germline, CDR1 is MNHEY, CDR2 SVGAGI. Trimming took 6 bases from V and 2 from J; bases not matched to a gene: 6. The CDR3 has 14 residues. This CDR3 reads CASSQDRANTEAFF. CDR3 DNA: TGTGCCAGCAGCCAAGACAGGGCAAACACTGAAGCTTTCTTT.

As concerns this clone: This sample also contains other DNA sequences that code for the same CDR3. The chain is built from TRBV15 and TRBJ1-6; D call uncertain. CDR1 is LNHNV, CDR2 YYDKDF, per germline (reference sequence). The CDR3 loop spans 13 amino acids. V was shortened by 0 bases and J by 8 bases, with 5 bases between the two germline ends. The CDR3 is CATSRDPDSPLHF. CDR3 DNA: TGTGCCACCAGCAGAGATCCAGATTCACCCCTCCACTTT.

J is TRBJ2-5 and V is TRBV2; 8 bases are a match to TRBD1. The V gene's germline CDR1 is SNHLY and CDR2 FYNNEI. CDR3 length: 14 residues. Unmatched junction bases numbered 5, after V lost 4 bases and J lost 4 bases. The CDR3: CASSAAGGLETQYF. The CDR3 DNA follows: TGTGCCAGCAGTGCGGCAGGGGGCCTAGAGACCCAGTACTTC.

This clone was picked up many times. The gene calls are TRBV5-6 and TRBJ1-1; tentative D call: TRBD1 (6 bases). The CDR3 is 12 amino acids. Germline V gives CDR1 SGHDT, CDR2 YYEEEE. The germline V and J ends were trimmed by 4 bases and 7 bases, with 11 bases remaining between them. CDR3 sequence (DNA): TGTGCCAGCAGCCGGAGGACAGTTGAAGCTTTCTTT. This gives the protein CASSRRTVEAFF.

The genes are TRBV19 and TRBJ2-2, with TRBD1 matching over 7 bases. The CDR3 contains 18 residues. Germline values: CDR1 LNHDA, CDR2 SQIVND (reference sequence). With V trimmed by 3 bases and J by 0 bases, 10 bases remained unmatched. CDR3 loop: CASSIGAGQGANTGELFF. Written as DNA, the CDR3 is TGTGCCAGTAGTATCGGTGCGGGTCAGGGGGCGAACACCGGGGAGCTGTTTTTT.

The V gene is TRBV2, the J gene TRBJ2-5; 7 bases match TRBD1. Per germline, CDR1 SNHLY and CDR2 FYNNEI. There are 13 residues in the CDR3. J lost 4 bases, V lost 6 bases, and 5 bases had no gene match. CDR3 protein: CASSFDRVETQYF. CDR3 sequence (DNA): TGTGCCAGCAGCTTCGACAGGGTAGAGACCCAGTACTTC.

The chain joins TRBV12-3 or TRBV12-4 to TRBJ1-2, with a possible D match to TRBD1 (6 bases). This CDR3 comprises 13 residues. Trimming took off 6 bases at V and 4 bases at J, with 12 bases between the two ends. In nucleotides, the CDR3 is TGTGCCAGCAGCCTCAAGGGGGTCTATGGCTACACCTTC. This gives the protein CASSLKGVYGYTF.

The V and J genes are TRBV5-1 and TRBJ2-5; TRBD2 agrees at 15 bases. The CDR3 consists of 16 residues. Losses at the gene ends were 4 bases for V and 5 bases for J; bases not matched to a gene: 6. CDR1 is SGHRS and CDR2 is YFSETQ in the germline V gene. CDR3 amino acids: CASSRTSGGAGETQYF. CDR3 bases: TGCGCCAGCAGCCGGACTAGCGGGGGGGCTGGGGAGACCCAGTACTTC.